This entry lists 29 T cell receptor beta chains sequenced from one sample in a study of T cells in Graves' hyperthyroidism and ophthalmopathy. What was amplified from RNA transcripts were TCR beta CDR3 regions. First-round RT-PCR targeting the TCR CDR3 was performed with the HTBI primer set. One entry per CDR3 protein results from TCRdb running MiXCR on the multiplex PCR reads. The table records 370,000 or so distinct CDR3 sequences, 20% to 25% of them present only once. Sequencing was carried out using blood. The receptors here all came from a man over 45 with Graves' hyperthyroidism.

This clonotype appeared many times. DNA of the CDR3: TGTGCCAGCAGCGTAGCCCCAAGTCTGAACACTGAAGCTTTCTTT. Its translation: CASSVAPSLNTEAFF. The chain uses TRBV9 and TRBJ1-1; D not resolved. The CDR3 runs to 15 residues. Germline values: CDR1 SGDLS, CDR2 YYNGEE. Trimming removed 0 bases from V and 0 bases from J, with 9 bases in between.

The chain employs TRBV3-1 and TRBJ1-2, with 12 bases lining up with TRBD1. The CDR3 covers 17 residues. Germline V gene lookup returns CDR1 LGHDT and CDR2 YNNKEL (reference sequence). Losses at the gene ends were 1 base for V and 6 bases for J; bases not matched to a gene: 9. The CDR3 sequence: CASSQAGQGAMVDGYTF. The CDR3 DNA sequence: TGTGCCAGCAGCCAAGCGGGACAGGGGGCAATGGTGGATGGCTACACCTTC.

The V gene is TRBV20-1, the J gene TRBJ2-3, with no clear D. Germline CDR1 DFQATT, CDR2 SNEGSKA (reference sequence). This CDR3 comprises 14 residues. Trimming removed 3 bases at V and 2 bases at J, with 12 bases between. CDR3 loop: CSASGLQNTDTQYF. The CDR3 nucleotides read TGCAGTGCTAGCGGGCTTCAAAACACAGATACGCAGTATTTT.

This clonotype has a handful of counts. The chain uses TRBV27 and TRBJ2-5, with TRBD1 matching over 8 bases. V shed 5 bases, J shed 4 bases, and the junction held 12 bases outside the gene matches. The CDR3 length is 16 residues. Germline V gene lookup returns CDR1 MNHEY and CDR2 SMNVEV (reference sequence). The CDR3 is CASSPPRTGIVETQYF. CDR3 sequence (DNA): TGTGCCAGCAGTCCTCCCCGGACAGGGATAGTAGAGACCCAGTACTTC.

The DNA for the CDR3 is TGCAGCACTTACGGGGGTTTGAACACTGAAGCTTTCTTT. It encodes CSTYGGLNTEAFF. V is TRBV29-1 and J is TRBJ1-1, with D possibly matching TRBD1 (5 bases). V shed 8 bases and J shed 0 bases, with 13 bases lying between them. Germline V gives CDR1 SQVTM, CDR2 ANQGSEA. The CDR3 consists of 13 residues.

This clonotype turned up a few times. The chain links TRBV5-1 to TRBJ2-7; D perhaps matches TRBD2 (5 bases). Germline V gives CDR1 SGHRS, CDR2 YFSETQ. The CDR3 has 15 residues. With 0 bases removed from V and 4 bases from J, the gap between germline ends came to 14 bases. CDR3 loop: CASSLEGVSAYEQYF. Written as DNA, the CDR3 is TGCGCCAGCAGCTTGGAAGGTGTTAGCGCGTACGAGCAGTACTTC.

This clonotype showed up many times. The V call is TRBV2, the J call TRBJ1-1, with D possibly matching TRBD1 (5 bases). In germline, CDR1 is SNHLY, CDR2 FYNNEI. The CDR3 has 15 amino acids. V dropped 6 bases and J dropped 5 bases, with 19 bases sitting between them. This CDR3 reads CASSLQGPAGTEAFF. The CDR3 DNA reads as TGTGCCAGCAGCCTCCAGGGACCCGCCGGGACTGAAGCTTTCTTT.

DNA for the CDR3: TGTGCCAGCAGTGATGACAGGGCACGAGATACGCAGTATTTT. Protein: CASSDDRARDTQYF. This chain connects TRBV6-1 to TRBJ2-3; 7 nucleotides match TRBD1. Losses at the gene ends were 3 bases for V and 5 bases for J; bases not matched to a gene: 5. Germline CDR1 MNHNS, CDR2 SASEGT. CDR3 length: 14 residues.

Notes on this clonotype: One end of the junction does not line up with germline, which may come from a read error. This chain connects TRBV7-7 to TRBJ2-3; 8 nucleotides match TRBD2. The germline gives CDR1 SSHAT, CDR2 FNYEAQ (reference sequence). The CDR3 loop spans 15 amino acids. For the CDR3, the DNA is TGTGCCAGCAGTTCCGGGGGGGCCGGCACAGGTACGCAGTATTTT. Translated: CASSSGGAGTGTQYF.

The chain recombines TRBV28 with TRBJ2-7, with 9 bases identical to TRBD2. Germline CDR1 reads MDHEN; CDR2 reads SYDVKM. With V trimmed by 8 bases and J by 1 base, 3 bases remained unmatched. The CDR3 loop spans 13 amino acids. CDR3 nucleotides: TGTGCCAGCCGACTAGCGGATTCCTACGAGCAGTACTTC. Its translation is CASRLADSYEQYF.

The chain employs TRBV28 and TRBJ1-1, with D possibly being TRBD1 (5 bases). The CDR3 length is 16 residues. V was pared by 8 bases and J by 0 bases, with 19 bases between. Germline V gene sequence: CDR1 MDHEN, CDR2 SYDVKM. This CDR3 reads CASRGRSPIMNTEAFF. CDR3 bases: TGTGCCAGCCGGGGGAGAAGCCCCATCATGAACACTGAAGCTTTCTTT.

V is TRBV6-1 and J is TRBJ2-7; no clear D. Germline-derived CDR1 and CDR2 are MNHNS and SASEGT. The CDR3 has 13 amino acids. The germline V and J ends were trimmed by 0 bases and 0 bases, with 3 bases remaining between them. CDR3 nucleotide sequence: TGTGCCAGCAGTGAAGCGAACTCCTACGAGCAGTACTTC. Protein sequence: CASSEANSYEQYF.

The chain uses TRBV4-2 and TRBJ1-2; D is uncertain. The ends were cut back, 8 bases at V and 7 bases at J, with 11 bases in the middle. The germline gives CDR1 LGHNA, CDR2 YNFKEQ. CDR3 size: 11 residues. The CDR3 nucleotides read TGTGCCAGCGAGCAAGACACTGGCTACACCTTC. This sequence encodes CASEQDTGYTF.

The rearrangement joins TRBV9 to TRBJ2-7; 9 bases agree with TRBD2. This CDR3 contains 16 residues. V lost 4 bases and J lost 6; bases outside the gene matches: 14. CDR1 SGDLS and CDR2 YYNGEE come from the germline V gene. CDR3 region: CASSQFSGSPLGEQYF. DNA for the CDR3: TGTGCCAGCAGCCAGTTTAGCGGGAGCCCCCTGGGCGAGCAGTACTTC.

The J gene is TRBJ1-1, the V gene TRBV5-1, with D possibly being TRBD1 (5 bases). Per the germline V gene, CDR1 is SGHRS and CDR2 is YFSETQ. The CDR3 length is 15 residues. Trimming stripped 1 base from V and 1 base from J, with 11 bases between. The CDR3 DNA reads as TGCGCCAGCAGCTTGTTCGGGGGGACGAACACTGAAGCTTTCTTT. This codes for CASSLFGGTNTEAFF.

This clonotype was seen more than once but under ten times. The chain is built from TRBV27 and TRBJ2-2, with a tentative D call TRBD1 (5 bases). CDR1 and CDR2 from the germline V gene are MNHEY and SMNVEV (reference sequence). The CDR3 contains 16 residues. The ends were cut back, 3 bases at V and 0 bases at J, with 11 bases in the middle. DNA for the CDR3: TGTGCCAGCAGTTTCCATACAGGTTCGAACACCGGGGAGCTGTTTTTT. Its protein is CASSFHTGSNTGELFF.

V usage is TRBV29-1 and J usage is TRBJ1-2; D is uncertain. The length of the CDR3 is 13 residues. The V gene's germline CDR1 is SQVTM and CDR2 ANQGSEA. Trimming pared 4 bases from V and 4 bases from J, leaving 13 bases between. The CDR3: CSVAFAGSYGYTF. The CDR3 DNA follows: TGCAGCGTTGCTTTCGCAGGTAGCTATGGCTACACCTTC.

The chain links TRBV24-1 to TRBJ2-2; D not certain. The CDR3 is 13 amino acids. Germline lookup yields CDR1 KGHDR and CDR2 SFDVKD. V lost 7 bases and J 5 bases, leaving 10 bases between the germline ends. CDR3 protein: CATRAPLTGELFF. CDR3 coding DNA: TGTGCCACCAGAGCCCCTTTAACCGGGGAGCTGTTTTTT.

The chain recombines TRBV12-3 or TRBV12-4 with TRBJ2-1; 8 bases fit TRBD1. The V segment lost 3 bases and the J segment 8 bases; nucleotides outside the gene matches: 9. This CDR3 spans 15 amino acids. The CDR3 reads CASSLSDRVFHEQFF. CDR3 DNA sequence: TGTGCCAGCAGTTTGTCGGACAGGGTTTTTCATGAGCAGTTCTTC.

The chain employs TRBV25-1 and TRBJ2-5; D gene unclear. This CDR3 is 11 amino acids long. V dropped 7 bases and J dropped 5 bases, with 8 bases sitting between them. CDR1 is MGHDK, CDR2 SYGVNS, per germline. The CDR3 spells CASTNWETQYF. The CDR3 nucleotides read TGTGCCAGCACCAATTGGGAGACCCAGTACTTC.

The CDR3: CASSRTGTKPDEQYF. The CDR3 DNA sequence: TGCGCCAGCAGCCGAACCGGGACAAAGCCCGACGAGCAGTACTTC. The rearrangement links TRBV4-1 to TRBJ2-7; maybe TRBD1 (6 bases). Trimming pared 4 bases from V and 5 bases from J, leaving 18 bases between. Germline-derived CDR1 and CDR2 are MGHRA and YSYEKL. The CDR3 has 15 residues.

This rearrangement joins TRBV7-2 to TRBJ2-7; 8 bases are a match to TRBD2. With V trimmed by 0 bases and J by 6 bases, 7 bases remained unmatched. The CDR3 extends over 15 amino acids. Per germline, CDR1 SGHTA and CDR2 FQGNSA. The CDR3 bases are TGTGCCAGCAGCTTAGCGGCGGGAGGAACACCCGAGCAGTACTTC. Protein sequence: CASSLAAGGTPEQYF. Together with reference TRBV7-2 and TRBJ2-7, the CDR3 gives the full variable domain: GAGVSQSPSNKVTEKGKDVELRCDPISGHTALYWYRQSLGQGLEFLIYFQGNSAPDKSGLPSDRFSAERTGGSVSTLTIQRTQQEDSAVYLCASSLAAGGTPEQYFGPGTRLTVT.

The rearrangement joins TRBV7-8 to TRBJ2-2; no reliable D call. Germline V lookup: CDR1 SGHVS, CDR2 FQNEAQ. The V gene lost 4 bases and the J gene lost 4 bases, with 7 bases spanning the gap. The CDR3 length is 13 residues. The CDR3 nucleotides are TGTGCCAGCAGCTCCCGAATCACCGGGGAGCTGTTTTTT. Translation: CASSSRITGELFF.

The sample holds a few counts of this clonotype. The CDR3, as DNA: TGTGCCAGCAGTTTAAATTCCGGGGAGCTGTTTTTT. Translating gives CASSLNSGELFF. The rearrangement joins TRBV6-1 to TRBJ2-2; unclear D gene. The V end was cut by 5 bases, the J end by 6 bases, with 7 bases between. This CDR3 contains 12 residues. Germline-derived CDR1 and CDR2 are MNHNS and SASEGT.

In its sample, this clonotype was seen a few times. This chain connects TRBV10-3 to TRBJ2-2, with 14 bases matching TRBD2. The germline V gene has CDR1 ENHRY and CDR2 SYGVKD. The CDR3 is made up of 18 amino acids. The junction had 4 bases not matched to a gene; V was cut back by 4 bases and J by 0 bases. For the CDR3, the DNA is TGTGCCATCAGTGCTTCGGGACTAGCGGGAGCGAACACCGGGGAGCTGTTTTTT. The encoded protein is CAISASGLAGANTGELFF.

The chain uses TRBV29-1 and TRBJ2-1; 7 bases map to TRBD1. V lost 6 bases, J lost 7 bases, and 3 bases stayed unmatched. The CDR3 is made up of 11 amino acids. The germline V gene encodes CDR1 SQVTM and CDR2 ANQGSEA. CDR3 sequence reads: CSVSGGNEQFF. The CDR3 nucleotides read TGCAGCGTGTCAGGGGGTAATGAGCAGTTCTTC.

This chain uses TRBV5-1 with TRBJ2-1; 7 nucleotides align to TRBD2. The CDR3 consists of 13 residues. Germline V CDR1 and CDR2: SGHRS, YFSETQ. The V segment lost 2 bases and the J segment 8 bases; nucleotides outside the gene matches: 4. CDR3 DNA: TGCGCCAGCAGCTTTGGCGGGAGTGATGAGCAGTTCTTC. Translation: CASSFGGSDEQFF.

This clonotype was counted many times. This chain uses TRBV28 with TRBJ1-5, with 7 bases identical to TRBD1. V dropped 5 bases and J dropped 6; count of bases not matched to a gene: 13. The germline V gene encodes CDR1 MDHEN and CDR2 SYDVKM. The CDR3 sequence is 16 residues long. The CDR3: CASSGYRGPSGQPQHF. CDR3 DNA: TGTGCCAGCAGTGGCTACAGGGGCCCCTCCGGTCAGCCCCAGCATTTT. The variable domain in full, completed from reference TRBV28 and TRBJ1-5, reads DVKVTQSSRYLVKRTGEKVFLECVQDMDHENMFWYRQDPGLGLRLIYFSYDVKMKEKGDIPEGYSVSREKKERFSLILESASTNQTSMYLCASSGYRGPSGQPQHFGDGTRLSIL.

The V gene is TRBV7-3, the J gene TRBJ2-3; 7 bases are shared with TRBD2. J was trimmed by 8 bases and V by 4 bases; bases with no gene match: 9. The CDR3 totals 14 residues. Germline CDR1 SGHTA, CDR2 FQGTGA. In DNA, the CDR3 is TGTGCCAGCAGCTCCCACCGGGGGAGGGGTACGCAGTATTTT. Amino acid sequence: CASSSHRGRGTQYF.